These T cell receptor beta chains were read from a single sample in a study of blood T cell repertoires in COVID-19. Libraries were prepared by immunoSEQ multiplex PCR; TCRdb keeps only in-frame clonotypes and omits some of them. This sample has about 310,000 clones, with roughly 86% found just once. Sample: PBMCs or T cells enriched from blood (not recorded which). These receptors came from a woman aged 18-29 years who had recovered from COVID-19. CDR3s include the opening cysteine and the closing phenylalanine or tryptophan. Each record gives: J gene, clone size, V gene, D gene, CDR3 protein, CDR3 DNA. D genes are given only for firm matches. For some rows the clone size is stated as once, few or many, or as a class when expanded; others skip it.

TRBJ1-6	-	TRBV11-2	-	CASSLRGYNSPLHF	TGTGCCAGCAGCTTAAGGGGTTATAATTCACCCCTCCACTTT
TRBJ2-4	-	TRBV2	-	CASSEQGLRYF	TGTGCCAGCAGTGAACAGGGCCTTCGGTACTTC
TRBJ2-2	-	TRBV13	TRBD2	CASSLRLAGDTGELFF	TGTGCCAGCAGCTTACGGCTAGCGGGGGACACCGGGGAGCTGTTTTTT
TRBJ2-5	-	TRBV7-6	-	CASSLTVRGSQETQYF	TGTGCCAGCAGCTTGACGGTACGGGGGAGTCAAGAGACCCAGTACTTC
TRBJ1-2	-	TRBV5-1	TRBD1	CASSAGQGAFGYTF	TGCGCCAGCAGCGCCGGACAGGGGGCGTTTGGCTACACCTTC
TRBJ2-1	-	TRBV9	TRBD2	CASSVAGTSGSSYNEQFF	TGTGCCAGCAGCGTAGCTGGTACTAGCGGGAGCTCCTACAATGAGCAGTTCTTC
TRBJ2-2	-	TRBV9	TRBD2	CASSLSLAVNTGELFF	TGTGCCAGCAGCCTATCACTAGCGGTGAACACCGGGGAGCTGTTTTTT
TRBJ1-1	-	TRBV4-1	TRBD1	CASSQGQGANTEAFF	TGCGCCAGCAGCCAGGGACAGGGGGCGAACACTGAAGCTTTCTTT
TRBJ1-6	-	TRBV6-5	-	CASSYSGGARSPLHF	TGTGCCAGCAGTTACTCTGGGGGGGCGAGGTCACCCCTCCACTTT
TRBJ2-2	once	TRBV25-1	-	CASSELGSANTGELFF	TGTGCCAGCAGTGAGCTAGGATCCGCGAACACCGGGGAGCTGTTTTTT
TRBJ2-3	-	TRBV24-1	TRBD2	CATRRGPGQRSTTASGDTDTQYF	TGTGCCACCAGGAGGGGACCGGGACAGAGATCCACCACAGCTAGCGGGGACACAGATACGCAGTATTTT
TRBJ2-6	-	TRBV2	-	CASRGASGANVLTF	TGTGCCAGCAGGGGGGCCTCTGGGGCCAACGTCCTGACTTTC
TRBJ1-4	-	TRBV28	TRBD1	CASSWRPGQDNEKLFF	TGTGCCAGCAGTTGGCGCCCAGGACAGGATAATGAAAAACTGTTTTTT
TRBJ1-2	-	TRBV10-2	TRBD1	CASSENPGGPYGYTF	TGCGCCAGCAGTGAGAACCCAGGGGGACCTTATGGCTACACCTTC
TRBJ2-1	-	TRBV5-1	TRBD2	CASSGSGLTTYNEQFF	TGCGCCAGCAGCGGCTCGGGACTAACAACCTACAATGAGCAGTTCTTC